A selection of T cell receptor beta chains follows, all from one sample in a study of T cell repertoires in cytomegalovirus infection. TCRdb reprocessed the reads via MiXCR and lists one record per CDR3 protein. Of 90,000 to 120,000 distinct CDR3 sequences in the sample, approximately 45% were seen once. Their target antigens are unknown. Specimen: CD8+ T cells from cultured PBMCs, collected from culture after CMV antigen stimulation. The receptors here all came from a human donor in good health (CMV status not recorded). Some clones in this sample may be carry-over from other donors' samples. The CDR3 runs from the conserved cysteine through the conserved F or W. The D gene is left open where the match is weak. The size entry is marked missing in some rows and otherwise reads once, few, many or a size class.

cdr3_aa	cdr3_nt	d_call	clone_size	v_call	j_call
CSARDLGLAPGGNEQFF	TGCAGTGCTAGAGATCTTGGGCTAGCCCCGGGGGGCAATGAGCAGTTCTTC	TRBD2	once	TRBV20-1	TRBJ2-1
CASSHRTGDGYTF	TGTGCCAGCAGCCATCGGACCGGCGACGGCTACACCTTC	-	few	TRBV4-2	TRBJ1-2
CASSQSGCPNEKLFF	TGCGCCAGCAGTCAATCGGGGTGTCCAAATGAAAAACTGTTTTTT	-	-	TRBV23-1	TRBJ1-4
CAWSDLDRAGNEQFF	TGTGCCTGGAGTGACCTCGACAGGGCGGGCAATGAGCAGTTCTTC	TRBD1	-	TRBV30	TRBJ2-1
CASSRGYEQYF	TGTGCCAGCAGCCGCGGGTACGAGCAGTACTTC	-	-	TRBV7-9	TRBJ2-7
CACHLAGAPDEQFF	TGTGCCTGTCACCTAGCGGGGGCCCCCGATGAGCAGTTCTTC	TRBD2	-	TRBV6-6	TRBJ2-1
CASSYHQDHYQETQYF	TGTGCCAGCAGTTACCATCAGGATCATTACCAAGAGACCCAGTACTTC	-	-	TRBV6-8	TRBJ2-5
CASSSTALGGRSEQYF	TGTGCCAGCAGCTCGACGGCACTAGGAGGACGATCCGAGCAGTACTTC	-	few	TRBV7-8	TRBJ2-7
CASRLGTGNEQFF	TGTGCCAGCAGGCTGGGGACTGGCAATGAGCAGTTCTTC	-	many	TRBV7-2	TRBJ2-1
CASSFGHLNTEAFF	TGTGCCAGCAGTTTTGGACACCTGAACACTGAAGCTTTCTTT	-	once	TRBV12-3/TRBV12-4	TRBJ1-1
CASSFPGLAGNTGELFF	TGTGCCAGCAGTTTCCCGGGACTAGCGGGGAACACCGGGGAGCTGTTTTTT	TRBD2	many	TRBV27	TRBJ2-2
CATHPGVPPYNVQFF	TGTGCCACGCATCCCGGGGTCCCCCCTTACAATGTGCAGTTCTTC	-	-	TRBV12-3/TRBV12-4	TRBJ2-1